What follows is one TCR beta chain and its context. The antigen this receptor binds is unknown. No per-base quality is available; no much larger clone lies one base away. V is clipped by 0 bases and J by 0 bases, and the sequence between their germline boundaries is 8 bases long. The germline V gene sets CDR1 to SGHRS and CDR2 to YFSETQ. The CDR3 runs 15 residues from the cysteine to the phenylalanine. Just CDR3 DNA is preserved here, 45 bases in frame from base 1. This sample is part of a study of blood T cell repertoires in COVID-19 (dated by TCRdb to about 2020). About the investigation overall: Samples from collaborators originated in the United States, Italy and Spain and spanned both the acute and convalescent phases of COVID-19. Where available, HLA class I and class II types were obtained from metadata supplied by the sample provider rather than from assay-based typing. The material from the prospective study consisted of cDNA or gDNA derived from T cells, B-cell-depleted T cells, or PBMCs. Sample metadata almost always included a de-identified subject ID, COVID-19 status, age in years and sex. Samples were obtained from the ongoing ImmuneRACE study (first 160 participants) and from 1,200 or so subjects provided by 6 global collaborators. The repertoires were made available in a free public database intended to serve as a resource for research on the immune response to SARS-CoV-2. Subjects who had been exposed to COVID-19, were actively infected with it, or had recovered from it provided the deeply sampled blood TCRbeta repertoires that made up the dataset.

Participants in the prospective study were enrolled through a virtual design, were aged about 18 to 90 years, and lived in roughly 24 United States geographic areas. In the prospective study, cohorts were assigned on the basis of participant-reported clinical history obtained from a screening survey and a study questionnaire. For ImmuneRACE Cohort 3, a participant was defined as recovered based on two consecutive negative NP/OP PCR tests, clearance by a healthcare professional, or resolution of symptoms. In the prospective study, mobile phlebotomists collected whole blood, serum and a nasopharyngeal or oropharyngeal swab from each participant. Participants in the prospective study had the option to provide additional blood draws and questionnaires over an approximately 2-month period. Prospective study blood samples were shipped either frozen or at room temperature before DNA extraction. What the work shows at the level of the full study, not this receptor alone: Clinical and demographic metadata were provided uncurated, with the amount varying by source and participant.

The immunoSEQ Assay, a bias-controlled multiplex PCR, was used to amplify TCRbeta CDR3 regions from genomic DNA. The source study handled its data this way. Within the assay, amplification of reference gene primers was used to estimate how many nucleated cells each sample contained. To quantify the absolute abundance of each unique TCRbeta CDR3 rearrangement, sequence reads were collapsed and filtered. Productive Simpson clonality was computed per sample as the square root of Simpson's diversity index over productive rearrangements. The immuneACCESS repertoire file appears here via TCRdb, limited to in-frame rearrangements. These files lack a portion of the clones; in checked studies, under half of the deficit traces to unresolved V genes, and the cause of the others is not known. The DNA was the basis for D and trimming; V, J and clone size are from that table. The table for this sample lists about 300,000 clones; about nine tenths of them were counted only once. About 10% of the sample is in the top ten clones.

The sample taken for sequencing was PBMCs or T cells enriched from blood (not recorded which). The rearranged chain carries TRBV5-1 and TRBJ2-3, with no D gene named confidently. The clonotype originates from a woman aged 18-29 years who had recovered from COVID-19. The nucleotides are TGCGCCAGCAGCTTGGCTCCGAGCAGCACAGATACGCAGTATTTT. Its protein reads: CASSLAPSSTDTQYF.